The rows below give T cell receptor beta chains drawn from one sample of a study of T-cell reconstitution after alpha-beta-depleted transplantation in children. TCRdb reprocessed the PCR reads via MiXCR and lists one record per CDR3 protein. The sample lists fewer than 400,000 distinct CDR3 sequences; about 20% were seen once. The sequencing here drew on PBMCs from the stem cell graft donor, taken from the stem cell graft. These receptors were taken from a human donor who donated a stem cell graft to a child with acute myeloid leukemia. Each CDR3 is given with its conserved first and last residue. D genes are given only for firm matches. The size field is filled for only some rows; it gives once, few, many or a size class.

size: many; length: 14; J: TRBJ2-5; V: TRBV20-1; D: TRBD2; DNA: TGCAGTGCTAGTGGGCTAGCGGGAGGGGAGACCCAGTACTTC; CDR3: CSASGLAGGETQYF
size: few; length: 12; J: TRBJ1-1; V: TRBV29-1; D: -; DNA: TGCAGCGTTGGAGGGCGACAGAATGAAGCTTTCTTT; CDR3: CSVGGRQNEAFF
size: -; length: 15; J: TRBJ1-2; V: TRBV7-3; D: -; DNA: TGTGCCAGCAGCTTAAGGGCATGCCCTAACTATGGCTACACCTTC; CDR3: CASSLRACPNYGYTF
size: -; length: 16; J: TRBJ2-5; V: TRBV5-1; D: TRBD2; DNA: TGCGCCAGCAGCTTGGAAAGCGGGAGTGGATCAGAGACCCAGTACTTC; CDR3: CASSLESGSGSETQYF
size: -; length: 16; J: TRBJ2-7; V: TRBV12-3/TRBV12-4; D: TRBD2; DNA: TGTGCCAGCAGTTTCAGTCAGCTAGCGGGAGTCTACGAGCAGTACTTC; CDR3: CASSFSQLAGVYEQYF
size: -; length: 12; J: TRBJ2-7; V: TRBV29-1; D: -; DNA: TGCAGCGTGGAGACAGACGGGTACGAGCAGTACTTC; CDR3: CSVETDGYEQYF
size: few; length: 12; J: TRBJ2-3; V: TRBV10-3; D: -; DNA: TGTGCCATCAGTGAATCGGAAGTTACGCAGTATTTT; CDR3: CAISESEVTQYF
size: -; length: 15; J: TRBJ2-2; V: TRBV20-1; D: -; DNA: TGCAGTGCCCCCCTACCGGGGAGGTGGACCGGGGAGCTGTTTTTT; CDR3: CSAPLPGRWTGELFF
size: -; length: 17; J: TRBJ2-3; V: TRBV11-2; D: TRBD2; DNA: TGTGCCAGCAGCTTAGTTCTAGCGGGAGGGCTCGTAGATACGCAGTATTTT; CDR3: CASSLVLAGGLVDTQYF
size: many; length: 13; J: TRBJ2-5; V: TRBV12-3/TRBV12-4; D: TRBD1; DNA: TGTGCCAGCATGCCGGGACAGGGTGCGACCCAGTACTTC; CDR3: CASMPGQGATQYF
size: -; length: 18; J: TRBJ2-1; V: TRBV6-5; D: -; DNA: TGTGCCAGCAGTTACCGGGCCGTTGTCGGTAGCTCCTACAATGAGCAGTTCTTC; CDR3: CASSYRAVVGSSYNEQFF
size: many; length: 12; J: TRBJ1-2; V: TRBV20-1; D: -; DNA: TGCAGTGCTAGTCCAGACCGTTATGGCTACACCTTC; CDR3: CSASPDRYGYTF
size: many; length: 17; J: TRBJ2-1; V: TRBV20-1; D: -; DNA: TGCAGTGCTCAGGGACAGGGTACTAGCGGGGATTACAATGAGCAGTTCTTC; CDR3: CSAQGQGTSGDYNEQFF
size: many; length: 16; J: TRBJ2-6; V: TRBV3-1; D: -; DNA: TGTGCCAGCAGCCAAGAAGGGGAAGGTGGGGCCAACGTCCTGACTTTC; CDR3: CASSQEGEGGANVLTF
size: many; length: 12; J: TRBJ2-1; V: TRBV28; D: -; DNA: TGTGCCAGCAGTCCTTCAGGCCATTTGCAGTTCTTC; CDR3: CASSPSGHLQFF
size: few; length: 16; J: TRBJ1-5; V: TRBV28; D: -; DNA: TGTGCCAGCAGTTATCGAACAGGAGCTAGCGATCAGCCCCAGCATTTT; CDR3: CASSYRTGASDQPQHF
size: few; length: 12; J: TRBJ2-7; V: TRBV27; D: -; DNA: TGTGCCAGCAGTTTACCGGGGTCCGAGCAGTACTTC; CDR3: CASSLPGSEQYF
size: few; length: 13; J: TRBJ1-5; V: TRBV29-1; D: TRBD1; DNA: TGCAGCGTTCAGGGGGCGAGCAATCAGCCCCAGCATTTT; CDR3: CSVQGASNQPQHF
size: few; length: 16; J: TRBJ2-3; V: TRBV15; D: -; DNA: TGTGCCACCAGCAGAGGTGATAGTGAGAGCACAGATACGCAGTATTTT; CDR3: CATSRGDSESTDTQYF
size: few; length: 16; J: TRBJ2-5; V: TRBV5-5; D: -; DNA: TGTGCCAGCAGCTTGGCCGGAACAGGGTTCAGAGAGACCCAGTACTTC; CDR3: CASSLAGTGFRETQYF
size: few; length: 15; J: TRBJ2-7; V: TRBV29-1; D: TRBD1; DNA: TGCAGCGTTGAAGGAGGACAGGGTGCCTCCTACGAGCAGTACTTC; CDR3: CSVEGGQGASYEQYF
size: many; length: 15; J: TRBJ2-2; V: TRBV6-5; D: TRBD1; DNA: TGTGCCAGCAGACAGGACAGGGGTCTCACCGGGGAGCTGTTTTTT; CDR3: CASRQDRGLTGELFF
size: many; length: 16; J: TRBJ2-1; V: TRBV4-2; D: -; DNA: TGTGCCAGCAGCCGGCACGGTGGGGGGAACTACAATGAGCAGTTCTTC; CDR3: CASSRHGGGNYNEQFF
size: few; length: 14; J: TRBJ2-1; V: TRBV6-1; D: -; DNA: TGTGCCAGCAGACCCGGGGCCCTAGCTTTTGAGCAGTTCTTC; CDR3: CASRPGALAFEQFF
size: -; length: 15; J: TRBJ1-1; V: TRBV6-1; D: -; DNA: TGTGCCAGCCTTGAAGTGGCAGGGGAGAACACTGAAGCTTTCTTT; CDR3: CASLEVAGENTEAFF
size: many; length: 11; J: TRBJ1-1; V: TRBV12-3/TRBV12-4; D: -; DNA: TGTGCCAGCAGTTTATGGGGCGTAGCTTTCTTT; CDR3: CASSLWGVAFF
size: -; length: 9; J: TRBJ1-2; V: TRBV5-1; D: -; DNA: TGCGCCAGCAGCCCTCCTCTCACCTTC; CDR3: CASSPPLTF
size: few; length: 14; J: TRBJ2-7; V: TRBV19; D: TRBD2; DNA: TGTGCCAGTAGTATGGTTAGCGGGAACGACGAGCAGTACTTC; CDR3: CASSMVSGNDEQYF
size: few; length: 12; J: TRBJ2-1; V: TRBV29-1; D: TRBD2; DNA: TGCAGCGTTGAAGAGGGGGGGACTAGGCCGTTCTTC; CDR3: CSVEEGGTRPFF
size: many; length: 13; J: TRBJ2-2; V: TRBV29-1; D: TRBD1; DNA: TGCAGCGTAAAGGGGGCAGGGACCGGGGAGCTGTTTTTT; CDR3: CSVKGAGTGELFF
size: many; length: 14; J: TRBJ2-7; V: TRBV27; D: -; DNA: TGTGCCAGCAGTTTAAGGGGGAGTCAGAACGAGCAGTACTTC; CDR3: CASSLRGSQNEQYF
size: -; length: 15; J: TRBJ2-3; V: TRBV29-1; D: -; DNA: TGCAGCGTTGAAGATCGACTAAATTTAGGGGATACGCAGTATTTT; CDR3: CSVEDRLNLGDTQYF
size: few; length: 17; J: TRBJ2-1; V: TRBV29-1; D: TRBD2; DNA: TGCAGCGTTGAGGGTCTTTCGGCGGGGGGGTCCTACAATGAGCAGTTCTTC; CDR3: CSVEGLSAGGSYNEQFF
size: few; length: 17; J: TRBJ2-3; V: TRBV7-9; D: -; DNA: TGTGCCAGCAGCTTAGTAGGTCGTATTCGGGACACAGATACGCAGTATTTT; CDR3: CASSLVGRIRDTDTQYF
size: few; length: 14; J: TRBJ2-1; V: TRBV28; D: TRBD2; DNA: TGTGCCAGCATTCTTAGCGGGACACACAATGAGCAGTTCTTC; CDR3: CASILSGTHNEQFF
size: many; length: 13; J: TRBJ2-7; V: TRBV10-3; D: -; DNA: TGTGCCATGAGAGCGGAAATCTCCTACGAGCAGTACTTC; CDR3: CAMRAEISYEQYF
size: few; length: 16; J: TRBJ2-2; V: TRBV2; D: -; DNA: TGTGCCAGCAGCTTACAGGGTCTGAAGAACACCGGGGAGCTGTTTTTT; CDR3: CASSLQGLKNTGELFF
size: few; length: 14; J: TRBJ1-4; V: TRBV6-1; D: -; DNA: TGTGCCAGCAGGAGGGGGGCAAATTCGGAAAAACTGTTTTTT; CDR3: CASRRGANSEKLFF